The present T cell receptor beta chain was sequenced within a study of cytomegalovirus exposure and HLA in healthy donors. The PCR made use of 60 Vbeta and 13 Jbeta primers. In the original processing: In a later analysis, of tens of millions of unique beta chains, 9 million to 11 million appeared in at least two donors. Only in-frame clones appear in the TCRdb table, and some are missing; sequencing was by immunoSEQ multiplex PCR. V and J calls and clone size are those listed in that table; D and trimming were worked out from the DNA. The table lists 90,000 to 110,000 clones, around three quarters of them singletons. Germline V gives CDR1 LGHNA, CDR2 YNFKEQ. The CDR3 contains 16 residues. V gave up 4 bases and J gave up 3 bases; unmatched junction bases: 8. The donors were healthy bone marrow donors. As for this clone: Its antigen is not identified.

Study-wide results and limits: The authors later found TCR association rates varying by HLA locus, with DRB1 most and HLA-C fewest. Later, an analysis found that common viral pathogens appeared to be linked with several of the most significant clusters.

The source is a woman in her forties or fifties in good health and CMV-seropositive. V usage is TRBV4-2 and J usage is TRBJ2-3, with TRBD2 identical over 9 bases. The specimen sequenced was PBMCs. The chain's CDR3 is CASSPRSAGGTDTQYF. Written as DNA, the CDR3 is TGTGCCAGCAGCCCCAGGTCGGCGGGGGGGACAGATACGCAGTATTTT.